Below, 9 T cell receptor beta chains from the same sample are listed, as sequenced in a study of cytomegalovirus exposure and HLA in healthy donors. PCR primers comprised 60 Vbeta and 13 Jbeta primers. TCRdb's table, derived via immunoSEQ multiplex PCR, lists solely in-frame clones and lacks some. The ten most abundant clones cover 2.4% of a sample with 65,000 to 85,000 clones. The sequencing input was PBMCs. The receptors were gathered from a female donor in good health and CMV-seropositive.

The rearrangement uses TRBV6-6 and TRBJ1-4, with D possibly matching TRBD1 (5 bases). The V and J ends lost 6 bases and 13 bases respectively, with 12 bases between them. The CDR3 has 11 amino acids. The germline gives CDR1 MNHNY, CDR2 SVGAGI (reference sequence). In DNA, the CDR3 is TGTGCCAGCAGGGGACTGGGGGGACTGTTTTTT. Translation gives CASRGLGGLFF.

The chain has TRBV4-2 and TRBJ1-5; no clear D gene. Trimming removed 0 bases from V and 3 bases from J, with 9 bases in between. CDR1 is LGHNA, CDR2 YNFKEQ, per germline. The CDR3 has 15 residues. For the CDR3, the DNA is TGTGCCAGCAGCCAAGACCGGGAGGCCAATCAGCCCCAGCATTTT. The encoded protein is CASSQDREANQPQHF.

The CDR3 loop is CASSLRGENGELFF. Here the CDR3 DNA reads TGTGCCAGCAGCTTAAGGGGGGAAAACGGGGAGCTGTTTTTT. This chain links TRBV7-3 with TRBJ2-2, with TRBD2 as a possible D gene (6 bases). CDR3 length: 14 residues. Deletions cut 1 base from V and 7 bases from J, with 10 bases between. The germline CDR1 and CDR2 sequences are SGHTA and FQGTGA.

This chain joins TRBV25-1 and TRBJ1-4; TRBD1 matches at 7 bases. The CDR3 contains 16 residues. Trimming removed 1 base from V and 8 bases from J; junction bases left unmatched: 10. The germline V gene encodes CDR1 MGHDK and CDR2 SYGVNS. For the CDR3, the DNA is TGTGCCAGCAGTGAATCTACAGGGGTAACTGGAGAAAAACTGTTTTTT. It codes for CASSESTGVTGEKLFF.

The genes are TRBV4-3 and TRBJ2-7, with 8 bases aligning to TRBD1. The CDR3 length is 15 residues. The junction had 9 bases not matched to a gene; V was cut back by 3 bases and J by 5 bases. From germline, CDR1 is LGHNA and CDR2 YSLEER. The CDR3 loop is CASSHWTGSVNEQYF. Here the CDR3 DNA reads TGCGCCAGCAGCCACTGGACAGGGTCCGTGAACGAGCAGTACTTC.

As regards this clone: Relative to the germline gene, one junction end is altered; a read error may explain this. Other DNA sequences of this sample code for an identical CDR3. The chain combines TRBV4-3 with TRBJ1-6, with TRBD1 identical over 10 bases. The CDR3 contains 17 residues. CDR1 LGHNA and CDR2 YSLEER come from the germline V gene. CDR3 amino acids: CASSQDPFGTGDSPLHF. CDR3 DNA sequence: TGCGCCAGCAGCCAAGATCCCTTCGGGACAGGGGATTCACCCCTACACTTT.

The chain uses TRBV30 and TRBJ2-7; D possibly corresponds to TRBD2 (5 bases). The V end lost 1 base, the J end lost 3 bases, and 7 bases lay between the germline ends. In germline, CDR1 is GTSNPN, CDR2 SVGIG (reference sequence). The CDR3 length is 12 residues. The CDR3 nucleotides are TGTGCCTGGAGTGAGACTATCTACGAGCAGTACTTC. Its protein product is CAWSETIYEQYF. The full variable domain, in which reference TRBV30 and TRBJ2-7 provide the parts outside the CDR3, is SQTIHQWPATLVQPVGSPLSLECTVEGTSNPNLYWYRQAAGRGLQLLFYSVGIGQISSEVPQNLSASRPQDRQFILSSKKLLLSDSGFYLCAWSETIYEQYFGPGTRLTVT.

The rearrangement links TRBV14 to TRBJ1-2; D unresolved. The V gene lost 3 bases and the J gene lost 3 bases, with 17 bases spanning the gap. The germline CDR1 and CDR2 sequences are SGHDN and FVKESK. This CDR3 has 16 amino acids. The CDR3: CASSHPSTGADYGYTF. The CDR3 DNA is TGTGCCAGCAGCCATCCGTCGACGGGAGCGGACTATGGCTACACCTTC.

The chain couples TRBV2 to TRBJ2-7; 8 nucleotides match TRBD2. The V segment lost 1 base and the J segment 0 bases; nucleotides outside the gene matches: 5. This CDR3 contains 16 residues. Germline assignment: CDR1 SNHLY and CDR2 FYNNEI. The CDR3 nucleotides read TGTGCCAGCAGTGAAGGGGAAGCGGGAGACTCCTACGAGCAGTACTTC. Translated: CASSEGEAGDSYEQYF.